The 20 T cell receptor beta chains listed next were all sequenced from one sample in a study of monozygotic twins with inflammatory bowel disease. With the 5' RACE reads reprocessed, TCRdb shows one record per CDR3 protein and no DNA. The sample totals some 440,000 distinct CDR3 sequences. The sequenced material came from blood. These receptors were obtained from a human donor with ulcerative colitis or Crohn's disease, or a healthy co-twin of an affected twin (not recorded which).

V usage is TRBV29-1 and J usage is TRBJ1-1. Germline assignment: CDR1 SQVTM and CDR2 ANQGSEA. The CDR3 totals 13 residues. This chain's CDR3 is CSVGGSRGTEAFF.

This rearrangement joins TRBV20-1 to TRBJ1-5; TCRdb's D call of TRBD1 is untestable without DNA. The CDR3 covers 13 residues. Germline CDR1 DFQATT, CDR2 SNEGSKA (reference sequence). This CDR3 reads CSASVDSYQPQHF.

The chain carries TRBV7-9 and TRBJ2-3; the D call from TCRdb, TRBD2, cannot be confirmed without DNA. This CDR3 spans 15 amino acids. Germline CDR1 SEHNR, CDR2 FQNEAQ (reference sequence). CDR3 loop: CASSLQRASTDTQYF.

The chain's CDR3 is CASSSTGAGGNIIYF. V gene TRBV5-1 combines with J gene TRBJ1-3; TCRdb's D call of TRBD1 is untestable without DNA. This CDR3 has 15 residues. In germline, CDR1 is SGHRS, CDR2 YFSETQ.

This rearrangement joins TRBV20-1 to TRBJ1-6; TCRdb picks TRBD1, but there is no DNA to check that call. Germline CDR1 reads DFQATT; CDR2 reads SNEGSKA (reference sequence). The CDR3 is 16 amino acids. CDR3 sequence reads: CSARALQENYNSPLHF.

The chain joins TRBV6-1 to TRBJ2-1; without DNA, the TCRdb call of TRBD1 cannot be checked. The CDR3 is made up of 14 amino acids. Germline lookup yields CDR1 MNHNS and CDR2 SASEGT. The chain's CDR3 is CASSKRTDYNEQFF.

The chain employs TRBV18 and TRBJ1-3. The CDR3 sequence is 16 residues long. Germline V CDR1 and CDR2: KGHSH, LQKENI. The CDR3 reads CASSTQGKGSGNTIYF. Complete variable domain (other parts from reference TRBV18 and TRBJ1-3): NAGVMQNPRHLVRRRGQEARLRCSPMKGHSHVYWYRQLPEEGLKFMVYLQKENIIDESGMPKERFSAEFPKEGPSILRIQQVVRGDSAAYFCASSTQGKGSGNTIYFGEGSWLTVV.

The chain's CDR3 is CASSQGLQQGSYEQYF. The V and J genes are TRBV3-1 and TRBJ2-7. Germline V gene lookup returns CDR1 LGHDT and CDR2 YNNKEL (reference sequence). There are 16 residues in the CDR3.

The chain carries TRBV5-1 and TRBJ2-1. The germline CDR1 and CDR2 sequences are SGHRS and YFSETQ. The CDR3 has 14 residues. Here the CDR3 reads CASSQVFPDDEQFF.

The chain employs TRBV7-7 and TRBJ2-3; TCRdb's D gene call, TRBD2, goes unchecked for lack of DNA. CDR3 length: 15 amino acids. The germline gives CDR1 SSHAT, CDR2 FNYEAQ (reference sequence). CDR3 residues: CASSPASGGTDTQYF.

The chain uses TRBV29-1 and TRBJ2-3; without DNA, the TCRdb call of TRBD2 cannot be checked. Looked up from germline, CDR1 is SQVTM and CDR2 is ANQGSEA. This CDR3 has 14 amino acids. The chain's CDR3 is CSVMAGEISDTQYF.

This chain links TRBV20-1 with TRBJ2-5; without DNA, the TCRdb call of TRBD2 cannot be checked. CDR3 length: 12 amino acids. Looked up from germline, CDR1 is DFQATT and CDR2 is SNEGSKA (reference sequence). CDR3 amino acids: CSPSEGQETQYF.

This sequence joins TRBV10-3 and TRBJ1-5. This CDR3 has 16 residues. Looked up from germline, CDR1 is ENHRY and CDR2 is SYGVKD. CDR3: CAISESIINSNQPQHF.

The gene calls are TRBV12-3 or TRBV12-4 and TRBJ2-1; no DNA is available, so the TRBD2 call from TCRdb remains unchecked. CDR3 size: 15 residues. This CDR3 is CASSSRLAGHNEQFF.

The chain carries TRBV5-1 and TRBJ2-1; TCRdb's D call, TRBD2, is unchecked because there is no DNA. The germline V gene encodes CDR1 SGHRS and CDR2 YFSETQ. The CDR3 is made up of 19 amino acids. CDR3 residues: CASSSGLAGGPSYSNEQFF.

The chain recombines TRBV11-3 with TRBJ2-3. This CDR3 is built from 12 residues. Germline V gene lookup returns CDR1 SGHNT and CDR2 YENEEA. CDR3: CASSLDRDAQYF.

The chain combines TRBV4-3 with TRBJ2-5; checking the TCRdb D call of TRBD1 is not possible without DNA. CDR1 and CDR2 (germline): LGHNA, YSLEER. The CDR3 consists of 16 residues. The CDR3 loop reads CASSQDRQGLLETQYF.

The genes are TRBV29-1 and TRBJ2-3; lacking DNA, the TRBD1 call made by TCRdb goes unchecked. The CDR3 consists of 12 residues. The germline CDR1 and CDR2 sequences are SQVTM and ANQGSEA. CDR3: CSVEGTENTQYF.

The V gene is TRBV21-1, the J gene TRBJ2-7. TRBV21-1 is shown as a pseudogene. The CDR3 consists of 14 residues. CDR3 region: CASSKVRGSYEQYF.

This chain uses TRBV19 with TRBJ2-3; TCRdb reports TRBD1, a call that lacks DNA to check it against. The CDR3 runs to 17 residues. Germline V gives CDR1 LNHDA, CDR2 SQIVND (reference sequence). This CDR3 is CASSFSRGGPSEDTQYF. The entire variable domain, with the rest obtained from reference TRBV19 and TRBJ2-3, is as follows: DGGITQSPKYLFRKEGQNVTLSCEQNLNHDAMYWYRQDPGQGLRLIYYSQIVNDFQKGDIAEGYSVSREKKESFPLTVTSAQKNPTAFYLCASSFSRGGPSEDTQYFGPGTRLTVL.